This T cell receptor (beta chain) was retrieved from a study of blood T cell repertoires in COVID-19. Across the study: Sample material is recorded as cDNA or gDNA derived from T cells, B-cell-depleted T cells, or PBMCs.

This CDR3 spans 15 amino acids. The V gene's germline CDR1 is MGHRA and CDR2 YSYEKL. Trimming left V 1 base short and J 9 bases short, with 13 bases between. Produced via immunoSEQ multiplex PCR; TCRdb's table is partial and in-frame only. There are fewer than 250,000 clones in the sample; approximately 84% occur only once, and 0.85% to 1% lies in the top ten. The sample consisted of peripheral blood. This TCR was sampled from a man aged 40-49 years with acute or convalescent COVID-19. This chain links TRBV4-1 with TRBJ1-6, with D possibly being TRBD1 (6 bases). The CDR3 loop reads CASSQVGLGGSPLHF. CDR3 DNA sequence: TGCGCCAGCAGCCAAGTCGGTCTAGGGGGTTCACCCCTCCACTTT.